These 25 T cell receptor beta chains share one sample of origin, sequenced in a study of cytomegalovirus exposure and HLA in healthy donors (dated by TCRdb to between 2016 and 2019). Library creation used the immunoSEQ multiplex PCR assay. For the multiplex PCR, a mixture combining 60 forward primers for TCR Vbeta segments and 13 reverse primers for TCR Jbeta segments was used. In its TCRdb copy, this immuneACCESS table keeps in-frame sequences only and misses some clones. Where compared with another copy, unresolved V genes explain less than half of these, and the others have no known cause. The sample data list over 200,000 clones, and about three quarters of these were observed just once. Approximately 2.6% of the sample is held by the ten biggest clonotypes. The specimen was PBMCs. The receptors stem from a woman aged 60-75 years in good health and CMV-seropositive.

J is TRBJ2-7 and V is TRBV2; TRBD2 aligns across 8 bases. This CDR3 has 14 residues. The germline CDR1 and CDR2 sequences are SNHLY and FYNNEI. Unmatched junction bases numbered 8, after V lost 8 bases and J lost 2 bases. CDR3 in amino acids: CASDDPGLAYEQYF. The CDR3 nucleotides read TGTGCCAGCGACGACCCGGGACTAGCCTACGAGCAGTACTTC.

This clone was picked up one time. The chain has TRBV14 and TRBJ2-7; D gene uncertain. This CDR3 contains 12 residues. V lost 4 bases to trimming and J lost 2 bases, with 6 bases between them. In germline, CDR1 is SGHDN, CDR2 FVKESK. The CDR3 is CASSPRAYEQYF. In DNA, the CDR3 is TGTGCCAGCAGCCCCCGCGCCTACGAGCAGTACTTC.

CDR3 amino acids: CASSSLGLATDTQYF. The DNA for the CDR3 is TGTGCCAGCAGTTCCTTGGGACTAGCAACAGATACGCAGTATTTT. V and J are TRBV28 and TRBJ2-3; 9 bases are a match to TRBD2. From germline, CDR1 is MDHEN and CDR2 SYDVKM. The CDR3 length is 15 residues. With V trimmed by 4 bases and J by 3 bases, 5 bases remained unmatched.

V gene TRBV7-9 combines with J gene TRBJ2-3, with a weak D call TRBD1 (6 bases). CDR3 size: 13 residues. The germline CDR1 and CDR2 sequences are SEHNR and FQNEAQ (reference sequence). Trimming stripped 5 bases from V and 6 bases from J, with 12 bases between. This chain's CDR3 is CASSREQGDTQYF. CDR3 in DNA: TGTGCCAGCAGCCGGGAACAGGGTGATACGCAGTATTTT.

This chain joins TRBV5-1 and TRBJ2-3; a weak D match, TRBD1 (6 bases). V was clipped by 3 bases and J by 0 bases, with 14 bases between them. Germline assignment: CDR1 SGHRS and CDR2 YFSETQ. CDR3 length: 16 amino acids. The CDR3 nucleotides read TGCGCCAGCAGCTGGTGGGACACCTCTAGCACAGATACGCAGTATTTT. It translates to CASSWWDTSSTDTQYF. Full variable domain (remainder filled in from reference TRBV5-1 and TRBJ2-3): KAGVTQTPRYLIKTRGQQVTLSCSPISGHRSVSWYQQTPGQGLQFLFEYFSETQRNKGNFPGRFSGRQFSNSRSEMNVSTLELGDSALYLCASSWWDTSSTDTQYFGPGTRLTVL.

V gene TRBV15 combines with J gene TRBJ1-1, with D unclear. In germline, CDR1 is LNHNV, CDR2 YYDKDF (reference sequence). V was clipped by 5 bases and J by 0 bases, with 7 bases between them. The CDR3 sequence is 13 residues long. CDR3 residues: CATSLTLNTEAFF. The CDR3 region has the DNA TGTGCCACCAGCCTTACACTGAACACTGAAGCTTTCTTT.

This clone has a handful of counts. The chain is built from TRBV2 and TRBJ1-1; TRBD1 matches at 7 bases. The CDR3 has 16 amino acids. Germline-derived CDR1 and CDR2 are SNHLY and FYNNEI. J lost 0 bases, V lost 7 bases, and 11 bases had no gene match. The CDR3 DNA reads TGTGCCAGCACCCCCCTCCCAGGGGGAGTGAACACTGAAGCTTTCTTT. It encodes CASTPLPGGVNTEAFF.

This chain connects TRBV5-5 to TRBJ2-3, with 7 nucleotides matching TRBD2. The CDR3 is 13 residues long. The J segment lost 7 bases and the V segment lost 1 base, leaving 3 bases of the junction unmatched. Germline loops: CDR1 SGHKS, CDR2 YYEKEE (reference sequence). CDR3 sequence: CASSLSGGHTQYF. CDR3 nucleotides: TGTGCCAGCAGCTTGTCGGGAGGACATACGCAGTATTTT. The full variable domain, in which reference TRBV5-5 and TRBJ2-3 provide the parts outside the CDR3, is DAGVTQSPTHLIKTRGQQVTLRCSPISGHKSVSWYQQVLGQGPQFIFQYYEKEERGRGNFPDRFSARQFPNYSSELNVNALLLGDSALYLCASSLSGGHTQYFGPGTRLTVL.

This clone was detected a few times. The chain recombines TRBV5-1 with TRBJ2-7; 10 bases are shared with TRBD2. Looked up from germline, CDR1 is SGHRS and CDR2 is YFSETQ. The CDR3 sequence is 15 residues long. The junction had 9 bases not matched to a gene; V was cut back by 3 bases and J by 6 bases. CDR3 DNA: TGCGCCAGCAGCTACCTGAGCGGGAGGGCGGGCGAGCAGTACTTC. Translation: CASSYLSGRAGEQYF.

The chain recombines TRBV30 with TRBJ2-5, with D possibly TRBD1 on 6 matching bases. The ends were cut back, 6 bases at V and 5 bases at J, with 19 bases in the middle. Germline V gene data show CDR1 as GTSNPN and CDR2 as SVGIG (reference sequence). This CDR3 is 14 amino acids long. CDR3 DNA: TGTGCCTGCGCGAGCCAACAGGGTCGGGAGACCCAGTACTTC. Translation gives CACASQQGRETQYF.

This rearrangement joins TRBV27 to TRBJ2-7, with 9 bases identical to TRBD2. Germline values: CDR1 MNHEY, CDR2 SMNVEV (reference sequence). The length of the CDR3 is 14 residues. Trimming at V came to 2 bases and at J to 5 bases, leaving 4 bases not matched to a gene. The DNA of the CDR3 is TGTGCCAGCAGTTTAGAACTAGCGGGTGACGAGCAGTACTTC. The encoded protein is CASSLELAGDEQYF.

This chain links TRBV7-3 with TRBJ2-3, with 9 positions matching TRBD1. Germline loops: CDR1 SGHTA, CDR2 FQGTGA. CDR3 size: 15 residues. J gave up 4 bases and V 5 bases, and 7 bases lay outside the gene matches. The CDR3 DNA sequence: TGTGCCAGCAGCCACCGTGACAGGGGGTCAGATACGCAGTATTTT. Amino acids: CASSHRDRGSDTQYF.

In this sample, this clone turned up once. V is TRBV5-5 and J is TRBJ2-7, with a weak D call TRBD2 (6 bases). Germline CDR1 and CDR2: SGHKS and YYEKEE (reference sequence). This CDR3 is 16 amino acids long. Trimming took 4 bases from V and 3 from J, leaving 20 bases between them. CDR3 bases: TGTGCCAGCAGCCGGGGGAAGAGGGAGGAAGGCTACGAGCAGTACTTC. Its translation: CASSRGKREEGYEQYF.

V gene TRBV6-5 combines with J gene TRBJ1-1; TRBD1 matches 12 bases. The CDR3 extends over 15 amino acids. With V trimmed by 6 bases and J by 10 bases, 12 bases remained unmatched. CDR1 is MNHEY, CDR2 SVGAGI, per germline. The CDR3 loop reads CASSPSGTGGLGAFF. The CDR3 nucleotides read TGTGCCAGCAGCCCTTCCGGGACAGGGGGCTTGGGAGCTTTCTTT.

CDR3 residues: CASKTGPSTDTQYF. CDR3 DNA sequence: TGTGCCAGCAAGACAGGGCCTAGCACAGATACGCAGTATTTT. J is TRBJ2-3 and V is TRBV6-4; 7 bases agree with TRBD1. Germline V gives CDR1 MRHNA, CDR2 SNTAGT. There are 14 residues in the CDR3. V lost 7 bases to trimming and J lost 0 bases; unmatched junction nucleotides: 4.

This CDR3 reads CATQRTVSNQPQHF. The CDR3, as DNA: TGTGCCACCCAACGGACAGTAAGCAATCAGCCCCAGCATTTT. V usage is TRBV28 and J usage is TRBJ1-5; D perhaps matches TRBD1 (6 bases). V gave up 10 bases and J gave up 1 base, with 14 bases separating them. CDR3 length: 14 residues. Germline V gene data show CDR1 as MDHEN and CDR2 as SYDVKM.

The V call is TRBV14, the J call TRBJ2-7; TRBD2 agrees at 9 bases. Germline V gene lookup returns CDR1 SGHDN and CDR2 FVKESK. This CDR3 spans 12 amino acids. J lost 8 bases, V lost 5 bases, and 4 bases had no gene match. This chain's CDR3 is CASSGGLAKQYF. In DNA form, the CDR3 reads TGTGCCAGCAGCGGGGGACTAGCAAAGCAGTACTTC.

This clone was counted only a few times. This chain joins TRBV19 and TRBJ1-2; TRBD1 aligns across 8 bases. J gave up 5 bases and V 5 bases, and 7 bases lay outside the gene matches. The CDR3 length is 14 residues. CDR1 is LNHDA and CDR2 is SQIVND in the germline V gene (reference sequence). The CDR3 nucleotides are TGTGCCAGTAGTGCTGACAGGGGCTGGTATGGCTACACCTTC. It codes for CASSADRGWYGYTF.

The gene calls are TRBV5-1 and TRBJ1-1, with TRBD1 matching 7 bases. With V trimmed by 4 bases and J by 1 base, 4 bases remained unmatched. The CDR3 has 14 amino acids. CDR1 SGHRS and CDR2 YFSETQ come from the germline V gene. The CDR3 region is CASSPQGGNTEAFF. CDR3 in DNA: TGCGCCAGCAGCCCGCAGGGGGGGAACACTGAAGCTTTCTTT.

V usage is TRBV4-1 and J usage is TRBJ1-2; D uncertain. CDR1 and CDR2 from the germline V gene are MGHRA and YSYEKL. Trimming pared 4 bases from V and 5 bases from J, leaving 11 bases between. This CDR3 spans 13 amino acids. The CDR3 loop is CASSRRGEYGYTF. The CDR3 DNA follows: TGCGCCAGCAGCCGACGCGGCGAGTATGGCTACACCTTC.

V is TRBV10-1 and J is TRBJ1-2; 7 nucleotides align to TRBD1. Trimming at V came to 0 bases and at J to 5 bases, leaving 0 bases not matched to a gene. CDR1 WNHNN and CDR2 SYGVQD come from the germline V gene (reference sequence). There are 13 residues in the CDR3. The CDR3 is CASSESTGYGYTF. The CDR3 nucleotides are TGCGCCAGCAGTGAGTCGACAGGGTATGGCTACACCTTC.

This chain connects TRBV19 to TRBJ2-7; 10 positions match TRBD1. V was clipped by 10 bases and J by 2 bases; unmatched bases: 11. The CDR3 runs 15 residues. CDR1 LNHDA and CDR2 SQIVND come from the germline V gene (reference sequence). The CDR3 reads CATDPGQGFPYEQYF. The CDR3 DNA is TGTGCCACCGATCCGGGACAGGGGTTCCCCTACGAGCAGTACTTC.

In this sample, this clone turned up a few times. This rearrangement joins TRBV6-1 to TRBJ1-2, with a weak D call TRBD1 (6 bases). The germline gives CDR1 MNHNS, CDR2 SASEGT. CDR3 size: 14 residues. Trimming removed 3 bases from V and 4 bases from J, with 12 bases in between. The CDR3 protein is CASSEAGAIYGYTF. The CDR3 coding sequence is TGTGCCAGCAGTGAGGCAGGGGCTATCTATGGCTACACCTTC.

This sequence joins TRBV6-6 and TRBJ2-4, with D maybe TRBD2 (5 bases). The CDR3 loop spans 16 amino acids. V lost 4 bases and J lost 4, with 17 bases in between. In germline, CDR1 is MNHNY, CDR2 SVGAGI (reference sequence). The CDR3 here is CASSSRGRALKNIQYF. CDR3 DNA: TGTGCCAGCAGTTCCCGGGGAAGGGCCCTTAAAAACATTCAGTACTTC.

The genes are TRBV7-2 and TRBJ2-5; 11 positions match TRBD2. CDR1 and CDR2 (germline): SGHTA, FQGNSA. The length of the CDR3 is 14 residues. The V segment lost 6 bases and the J segment 3 bases; nucleotides outside the gene matches: 3. The CDR3 coding sequence is TGTGCCAGCAGACGGGGACTAGCGGAAGAGACCCAGTACTTC. Amino acid sequence: CASRRGLAEETQYF.